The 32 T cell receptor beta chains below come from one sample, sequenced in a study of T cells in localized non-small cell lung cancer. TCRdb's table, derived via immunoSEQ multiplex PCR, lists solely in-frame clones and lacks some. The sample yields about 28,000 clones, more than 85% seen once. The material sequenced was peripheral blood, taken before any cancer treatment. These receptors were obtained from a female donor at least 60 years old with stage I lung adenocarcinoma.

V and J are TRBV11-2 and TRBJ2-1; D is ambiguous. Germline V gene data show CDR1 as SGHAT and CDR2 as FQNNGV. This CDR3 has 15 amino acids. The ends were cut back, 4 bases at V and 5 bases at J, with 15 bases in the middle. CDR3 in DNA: TGTGCCAGCAGCTCAACTTTTGCTAGTGACAATGAGCAGTTCTTC. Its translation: CASSSTFASDNEQFF. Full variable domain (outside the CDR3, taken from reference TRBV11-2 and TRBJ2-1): EAGVAQSPRYKIIEKRQSVAFWCNPISGHATLYWYQQILGQGPKLLIQFQNNGVVDDSQLPKDRFSAERLKGVDSTLKIQPAKLEDSAVYLCASSSTFASDNEQFFGPGTRLTVL.

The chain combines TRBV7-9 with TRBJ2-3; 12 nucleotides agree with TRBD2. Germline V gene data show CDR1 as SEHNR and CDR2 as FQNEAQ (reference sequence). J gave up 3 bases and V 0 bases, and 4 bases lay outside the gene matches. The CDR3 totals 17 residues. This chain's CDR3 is CASSLAGLAGFTDTQYF. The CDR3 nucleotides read TGTGCCAGCAGCTTAGCAGGACTAGCGGGGTTTACAGATACGCAGTATTTT.

CDR3 sequence reads: CATSRGGLAGGVNEQFF. The CDR3 nucleotides are TGTGCCACCAGCAGAGGGGGACTAGCGGGAGGGGTGAATGAGCAGTTCTTC. V and J are TRBV15 and TRBJ2-1, with TRBD2 matching over 16 bases. Germline CDR1 is LNHNV and CDR2 is YYDKDF (reference sequence). V lost 1 base and J lost 7; bases outside the gene matches: 4. CDR3 size: 17 residues.

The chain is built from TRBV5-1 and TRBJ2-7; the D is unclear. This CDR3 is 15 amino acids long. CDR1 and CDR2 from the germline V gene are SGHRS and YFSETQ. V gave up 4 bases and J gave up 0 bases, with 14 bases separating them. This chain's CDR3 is CASSPDGTFSYEQYF. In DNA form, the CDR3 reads TGCGCCAGCAGCCCGGACGGAACCTTCTCCTACGAGCAGTACTTC.

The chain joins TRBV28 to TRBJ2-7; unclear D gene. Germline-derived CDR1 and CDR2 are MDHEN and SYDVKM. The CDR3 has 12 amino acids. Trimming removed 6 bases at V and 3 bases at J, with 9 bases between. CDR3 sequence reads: CASRIVGYEQYF. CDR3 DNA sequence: TGTGCCAGCAGGATAGTGGGCTACGAGCAGTACTTC.

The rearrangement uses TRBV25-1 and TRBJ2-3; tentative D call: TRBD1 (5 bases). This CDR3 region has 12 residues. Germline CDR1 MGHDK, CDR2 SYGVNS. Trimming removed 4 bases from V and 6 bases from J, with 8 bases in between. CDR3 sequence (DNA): TGTGCCAGCAGTGCCGCAGGGGATACGCAGTATTTT. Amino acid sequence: CASSAAGDTQYF. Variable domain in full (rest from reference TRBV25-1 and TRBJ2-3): EADIYQTPRYLVIGTGKKITLECSQTMGHDKMYWYQQDPGMELHLIHYSYGVNSTEKGDLSSESTVSRIRTEHFPLTLESARPSHTSQYLCASSAAGDTQYFGPGTRLTVL.

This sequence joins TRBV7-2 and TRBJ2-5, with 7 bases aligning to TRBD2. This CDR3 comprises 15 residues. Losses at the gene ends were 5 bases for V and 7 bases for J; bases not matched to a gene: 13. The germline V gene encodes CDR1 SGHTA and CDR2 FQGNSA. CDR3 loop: CASSPRAPPGGTQYF. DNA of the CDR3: TGTGCCAGCAGCCCTAGAGCACCCCCGGGAGGGACCCAGTACTTC.

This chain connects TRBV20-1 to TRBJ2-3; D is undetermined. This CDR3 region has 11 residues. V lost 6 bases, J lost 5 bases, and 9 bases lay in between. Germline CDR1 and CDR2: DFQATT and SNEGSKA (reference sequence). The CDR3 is CSAPFGDTQYF. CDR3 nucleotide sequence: TGCAGTGCCCCGTTTGGAGATACGCAGTATTTT.

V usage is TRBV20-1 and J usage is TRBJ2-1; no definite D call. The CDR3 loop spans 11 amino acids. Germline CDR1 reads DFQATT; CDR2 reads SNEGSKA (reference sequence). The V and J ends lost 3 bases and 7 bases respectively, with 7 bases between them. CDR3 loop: CSARELNEQFF. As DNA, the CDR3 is TGCAGTGCTAGGGAGTTAAATGAGCAGTTCTTC.

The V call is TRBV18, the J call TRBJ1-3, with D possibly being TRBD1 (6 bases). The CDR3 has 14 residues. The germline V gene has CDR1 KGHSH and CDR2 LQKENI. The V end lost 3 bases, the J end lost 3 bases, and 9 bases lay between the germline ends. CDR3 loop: CASSPMDSGNTIYF. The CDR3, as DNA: TGTGCCAGCTCACCCATGGACAGTGGAAACACCATATATTTT.

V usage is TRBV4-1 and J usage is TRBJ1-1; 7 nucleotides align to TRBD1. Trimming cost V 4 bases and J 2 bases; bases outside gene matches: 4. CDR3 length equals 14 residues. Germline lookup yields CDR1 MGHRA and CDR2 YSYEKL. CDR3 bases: TGCGCCAGCAGCCTGGGACAGACTAACACTGAAGCTTTCTTT. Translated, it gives CASSLGQTNTEAFF.

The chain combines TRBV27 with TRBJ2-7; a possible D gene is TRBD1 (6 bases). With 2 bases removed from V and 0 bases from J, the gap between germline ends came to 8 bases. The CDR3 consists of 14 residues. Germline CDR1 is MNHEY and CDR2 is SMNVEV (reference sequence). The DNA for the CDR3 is TGTGCCAGCAGTTTACAGGGGACCTCCTACGAGCAGTACTTC. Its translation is CASSLQGTSYEQYF.

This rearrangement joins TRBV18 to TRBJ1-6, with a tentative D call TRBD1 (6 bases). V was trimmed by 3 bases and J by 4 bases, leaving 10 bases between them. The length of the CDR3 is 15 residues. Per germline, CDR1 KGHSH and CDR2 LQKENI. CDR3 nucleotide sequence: TGTGCCAGCTCACCTTTTGACAGGTATAATTCACCCCTCCACTTT. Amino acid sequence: CASSPFDRYNSPLHF. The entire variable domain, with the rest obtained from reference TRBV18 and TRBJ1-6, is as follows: NAGVMQNPRHLVRRRGQEARLRCSPMKGHSHVYWYRQLPEEGLKFMVYLQKENIIDESGMPKERFSAEFPKEGPSILRIQQVVRGDSAAYFCASSPFDRYNSPLHFGNGTRLTVT.

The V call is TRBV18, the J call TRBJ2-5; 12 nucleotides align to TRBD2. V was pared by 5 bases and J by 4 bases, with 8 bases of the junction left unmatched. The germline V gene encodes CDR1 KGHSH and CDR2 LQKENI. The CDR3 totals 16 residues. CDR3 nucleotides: TGTGCCAGCTCATCCGACTTACTAGCGGGAGGAGAGACCCAGTACTTC. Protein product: CASSSDLLAGGETQYF.

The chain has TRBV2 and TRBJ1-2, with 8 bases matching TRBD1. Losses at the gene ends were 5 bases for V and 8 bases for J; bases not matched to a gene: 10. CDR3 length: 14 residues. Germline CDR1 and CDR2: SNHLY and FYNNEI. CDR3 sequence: CASSPDRGDRGYTF. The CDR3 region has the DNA TGTGCCAGCAGTCCCGACAGGGGAGATAGAGGCTACACCTTC.

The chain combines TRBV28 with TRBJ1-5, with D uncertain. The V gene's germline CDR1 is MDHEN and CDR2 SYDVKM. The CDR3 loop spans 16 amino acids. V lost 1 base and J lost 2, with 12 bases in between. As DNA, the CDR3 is TGTGCCAGCAGTTTATACGGGCGAAATGGCAATCAGCCCCAGCATTTT. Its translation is CASSLYGRNGNQPQHF.

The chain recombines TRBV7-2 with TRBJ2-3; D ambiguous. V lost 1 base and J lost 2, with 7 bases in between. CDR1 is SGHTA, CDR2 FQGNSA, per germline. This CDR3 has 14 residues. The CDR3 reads CASSLGINTDTQYF. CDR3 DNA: TGTGCCAGCAGCTTAGGCATTAACACAGATACGCAGTATTTT.

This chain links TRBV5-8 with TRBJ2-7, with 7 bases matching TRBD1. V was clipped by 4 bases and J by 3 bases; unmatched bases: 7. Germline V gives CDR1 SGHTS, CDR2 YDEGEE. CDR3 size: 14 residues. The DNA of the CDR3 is TGTGCCAGCAGCCTCGGGACAGAGGACTACGAGCAGTACTTC. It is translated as CASSLGTEDYEQYF.

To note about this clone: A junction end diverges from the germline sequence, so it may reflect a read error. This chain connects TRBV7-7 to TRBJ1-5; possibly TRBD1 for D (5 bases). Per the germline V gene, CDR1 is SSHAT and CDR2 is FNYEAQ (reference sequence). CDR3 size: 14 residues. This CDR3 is CASSPQTVGQPQHF. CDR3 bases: TGTGCTAGCAGCCCGCAGACAGTGGGGCAGCCCCAGCATTTT.

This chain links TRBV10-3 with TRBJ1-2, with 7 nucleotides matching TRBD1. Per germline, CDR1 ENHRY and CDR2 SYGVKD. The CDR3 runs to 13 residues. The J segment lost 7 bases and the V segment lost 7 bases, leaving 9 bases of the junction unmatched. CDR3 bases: TGTGCCATCATTCCCTGGACAGGACCTGGCTACACCTTC. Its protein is CAIIPWTGPGYTF.

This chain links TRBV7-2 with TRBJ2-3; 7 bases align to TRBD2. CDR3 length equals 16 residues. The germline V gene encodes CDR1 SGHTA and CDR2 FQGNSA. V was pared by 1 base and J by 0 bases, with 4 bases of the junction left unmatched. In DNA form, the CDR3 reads TGTGCCAGCAGCTTAGACCTAGCGGTTAGCACAGATACGCAGTATTTT. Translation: CASSLDLAVSTDTQYF.

CDR3 bases: TGTGCCTGGAGTCCTATTGGGCGGGGGGGCAGGAATACGCAGTATTTT. Translation gives CAWSPIGRGGRNTQYF. V usage is TRBV30 and J usage is TRBJ2-3; 9 bases are a match to TRBD2. CDR3 length equals 16 residues. J was trimmed by 7 bases and V by 2 bases; bases with no gene match: 13. Per germline, CDR1 GTSNPN and CDR2 SVGIG (reference sequence).

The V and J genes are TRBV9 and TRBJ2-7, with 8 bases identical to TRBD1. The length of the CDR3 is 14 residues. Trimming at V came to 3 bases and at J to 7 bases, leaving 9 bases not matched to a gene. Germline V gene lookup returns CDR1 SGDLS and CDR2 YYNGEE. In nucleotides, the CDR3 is TGTGCCAGCAGCGCCGGGACAGGCTTGGGGGAGCAGTACTTC. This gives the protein CASSAGTGLGEQYF.

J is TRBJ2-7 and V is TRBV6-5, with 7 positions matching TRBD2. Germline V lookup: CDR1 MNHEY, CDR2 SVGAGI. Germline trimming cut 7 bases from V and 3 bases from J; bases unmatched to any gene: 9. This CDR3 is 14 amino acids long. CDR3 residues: CASMGREGNYEQYF. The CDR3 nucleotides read TGTGCCAGCATGGGAAGGGAGGGAAACTACGAGCAGTACTTC.

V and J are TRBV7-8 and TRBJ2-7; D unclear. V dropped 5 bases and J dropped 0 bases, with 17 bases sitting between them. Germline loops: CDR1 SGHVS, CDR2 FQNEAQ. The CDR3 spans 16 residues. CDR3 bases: TGTGCCAGCAGCCCCCGACGGCTACTTCTCTCCTACGAGCAGTACTTC. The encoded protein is CASSPRRLLLSYEQYF.

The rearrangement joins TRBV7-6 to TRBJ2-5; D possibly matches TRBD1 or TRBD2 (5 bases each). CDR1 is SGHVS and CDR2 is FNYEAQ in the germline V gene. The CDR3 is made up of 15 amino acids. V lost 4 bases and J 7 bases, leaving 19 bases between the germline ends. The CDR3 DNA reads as TGTGCCAGCAGCTATGGGACGGGACCCGAAGGGACCCAGTACTTC. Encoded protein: CASSYGTGPEGTQYF.

The CDR3 DNA follows: TGTGCCTGGAGTAGGCAGGGAACTTCACCCCTCCACTTT. This encodes CAWSRQGTSPLHF. V is TRBV30 and J is TRBJ1-6; possible D gene TRBD1, 5 bases. The CDR3 loop spans 13 amino acids. Germline CDR1 reads GTSNPN; CDR2 reads SVGIG (reference sequence). The germline V and J ends were trimmed by 2 bases and 9 bases, with 11 bases remaining between them.

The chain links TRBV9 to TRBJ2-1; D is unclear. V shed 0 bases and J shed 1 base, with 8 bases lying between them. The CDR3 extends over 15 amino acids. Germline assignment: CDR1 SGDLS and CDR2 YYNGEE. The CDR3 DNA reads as TGTGCCAGCAGCGTAGGGGCTGGGTCCTACAATGAGCAGTTCTTC. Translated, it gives CASSVGAGSYNEQFF.

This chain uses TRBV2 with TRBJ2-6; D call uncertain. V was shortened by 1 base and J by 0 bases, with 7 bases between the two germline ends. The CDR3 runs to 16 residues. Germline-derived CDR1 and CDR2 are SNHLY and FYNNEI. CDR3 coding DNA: TGTGCCAGCAGTGAAGGAGGACGCTCTGGGGCCAACGTCCTGACTTTC. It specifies CASSEGGRSGANVLTF.

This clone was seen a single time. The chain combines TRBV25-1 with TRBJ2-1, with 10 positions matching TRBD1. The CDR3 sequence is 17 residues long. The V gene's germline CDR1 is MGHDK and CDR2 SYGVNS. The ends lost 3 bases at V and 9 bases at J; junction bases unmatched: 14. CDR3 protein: CASSDPGTGVELSEQFF. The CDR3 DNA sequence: TGTGCCAGCAGTGACCCCGGGACAGGGGTAGAGCTAAGTGAGCAGTTCTTC.

The CDR3 DNA follows: TGTGCCTGGAGTGTACGAGGCGGCGGGCGTGGAGATACGCAGTATTTT. Its protein is CAWSVRGGGRGDTQYF. V usage is TRBV30 and J usage is TRBJ2-3; D is possibly TRBD2 (5 bases). The CDR3 runs to 16 residues. The V gene's germline CDR1 is GTSNPN and CDR2 SVGIG (reference sequence). Trimming removed 0 bases at V and 5 bases at J, with 18 bases between.

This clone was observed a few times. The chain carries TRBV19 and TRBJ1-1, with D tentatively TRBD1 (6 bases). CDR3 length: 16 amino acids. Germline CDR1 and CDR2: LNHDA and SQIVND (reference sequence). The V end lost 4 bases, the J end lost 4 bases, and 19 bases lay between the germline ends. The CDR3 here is CASSTPGGSVVTEAFF. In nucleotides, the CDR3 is TGTGCCAGTAGTACCCCGGGGGGCTCGGTAGTCACTGAAGCTTTCTTT.